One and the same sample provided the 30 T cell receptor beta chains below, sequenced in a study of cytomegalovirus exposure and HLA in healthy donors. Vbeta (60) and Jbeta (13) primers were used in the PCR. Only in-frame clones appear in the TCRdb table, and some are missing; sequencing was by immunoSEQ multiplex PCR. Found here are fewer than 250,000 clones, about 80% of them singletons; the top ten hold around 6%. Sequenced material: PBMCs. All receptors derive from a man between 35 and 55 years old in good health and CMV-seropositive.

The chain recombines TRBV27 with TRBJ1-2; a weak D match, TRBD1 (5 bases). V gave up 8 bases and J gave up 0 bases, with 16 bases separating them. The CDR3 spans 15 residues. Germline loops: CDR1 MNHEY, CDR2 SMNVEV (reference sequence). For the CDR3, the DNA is TGTGCCAGCGGTAAAGGAGACAGACCTAACTATGGCTACACCTTC. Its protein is CASGKGDRPNYGYTF.

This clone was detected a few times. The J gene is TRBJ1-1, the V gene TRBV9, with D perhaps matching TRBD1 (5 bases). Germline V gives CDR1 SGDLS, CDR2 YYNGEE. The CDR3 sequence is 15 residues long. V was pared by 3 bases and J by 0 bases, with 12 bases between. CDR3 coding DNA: TGTGCCAGCAGCGACCGCGACAGCCTGAACACTGAAGCTTTCTTT. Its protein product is CASSDRDSLNTEAFF.

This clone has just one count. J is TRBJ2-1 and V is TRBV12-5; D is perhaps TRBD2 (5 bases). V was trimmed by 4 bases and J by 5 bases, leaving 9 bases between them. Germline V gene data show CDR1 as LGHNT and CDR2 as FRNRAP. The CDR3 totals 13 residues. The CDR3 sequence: CASGSDWDNEQFF. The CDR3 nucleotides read TGTGCTAGTGGTTCGGACTGGGACAATGAGCAGTTCTTC.

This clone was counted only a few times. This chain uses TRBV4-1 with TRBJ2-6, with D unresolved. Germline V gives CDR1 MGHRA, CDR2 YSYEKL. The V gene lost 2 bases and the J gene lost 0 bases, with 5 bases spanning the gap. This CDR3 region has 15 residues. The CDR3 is CASSQRSSGANVLTF. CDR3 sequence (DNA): TGCGCCAGCAGCCAACGCAGCTCTGGGGCCAACGTCCTGACTTTC.

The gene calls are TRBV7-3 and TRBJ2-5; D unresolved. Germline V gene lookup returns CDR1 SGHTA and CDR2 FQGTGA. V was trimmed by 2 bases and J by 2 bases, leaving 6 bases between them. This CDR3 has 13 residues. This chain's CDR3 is CASSLSPQETQYF. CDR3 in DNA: TGTGCCAGCAGCTTATCCCCTCAAGAGACCCAGTACTTC. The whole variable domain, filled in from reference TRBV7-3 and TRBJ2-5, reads GAGVSQTPSNKVTEKGKYVELRCDPISGHTALYWYRQSLGQGPEFLIYFQGTGAADDSGLPNDRFFAVRPEGSVSTLKIQRTERGDSAVYLCASSLSPQETQYFGPGTRLLVL.

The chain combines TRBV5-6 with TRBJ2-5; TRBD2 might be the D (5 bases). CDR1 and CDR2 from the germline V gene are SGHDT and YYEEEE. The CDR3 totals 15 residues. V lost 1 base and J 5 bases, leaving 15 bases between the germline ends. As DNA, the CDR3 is TGTGCCAGCAGCTTGACTCAAAAGGAGGTGGAGACCCAGTACTTC. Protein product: CASSLTQKEVETQYF.

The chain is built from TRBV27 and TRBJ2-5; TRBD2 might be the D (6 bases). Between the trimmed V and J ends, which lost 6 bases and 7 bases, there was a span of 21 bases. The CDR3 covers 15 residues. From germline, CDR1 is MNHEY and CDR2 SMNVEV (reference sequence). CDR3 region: CASSLGEAGMGTQYF. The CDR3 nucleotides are TGTGCCAGCAGCCTCGGTGAGGCGGGGATGGGGACCCAGTACTTC.

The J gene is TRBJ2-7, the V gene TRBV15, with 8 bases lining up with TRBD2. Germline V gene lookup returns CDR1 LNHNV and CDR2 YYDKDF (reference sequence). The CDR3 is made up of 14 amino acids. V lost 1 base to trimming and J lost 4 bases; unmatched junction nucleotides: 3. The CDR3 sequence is CATSRGASGYEQYV. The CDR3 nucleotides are TGTGCCACCAGCAGAGGGGCTAGCGGGTACGAGCAGTACGTC.

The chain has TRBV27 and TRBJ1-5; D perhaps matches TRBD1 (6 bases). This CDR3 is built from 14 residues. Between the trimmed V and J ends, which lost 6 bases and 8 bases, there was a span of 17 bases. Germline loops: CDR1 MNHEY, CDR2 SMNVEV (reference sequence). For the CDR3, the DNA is TGTGCCAGCAGGCCTGACCAGGGGCACGAGCCCCAGCATTTT. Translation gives CASRPDQGHEPQHF.

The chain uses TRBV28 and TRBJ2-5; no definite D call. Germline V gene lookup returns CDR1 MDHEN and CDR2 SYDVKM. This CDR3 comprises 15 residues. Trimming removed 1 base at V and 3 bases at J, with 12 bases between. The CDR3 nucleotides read TGTGCCAGCAGTTTATCCTCGGCAGGAAAAGAGACCCAGTACTTC. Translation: CASSLSSAGKETQYF.

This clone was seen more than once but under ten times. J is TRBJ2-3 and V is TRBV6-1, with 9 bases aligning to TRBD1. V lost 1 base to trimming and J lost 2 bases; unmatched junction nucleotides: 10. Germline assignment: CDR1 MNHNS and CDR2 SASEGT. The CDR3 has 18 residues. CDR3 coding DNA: TGTGCCAGCAGTGAAGTCGGTAGTTGGACAGGGGCCACAGATACGCAGTATTTT. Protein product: CASSEVGSWTGATDTQYF.

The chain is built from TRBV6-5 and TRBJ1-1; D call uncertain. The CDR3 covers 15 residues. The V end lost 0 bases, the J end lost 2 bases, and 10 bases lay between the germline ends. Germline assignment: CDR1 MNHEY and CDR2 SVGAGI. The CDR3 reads CASSYSRSINTEAFF. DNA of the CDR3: TGTGCCAGCAGTTACTCGCGGAGCATTAACACTGAAGCTTTCTTT.

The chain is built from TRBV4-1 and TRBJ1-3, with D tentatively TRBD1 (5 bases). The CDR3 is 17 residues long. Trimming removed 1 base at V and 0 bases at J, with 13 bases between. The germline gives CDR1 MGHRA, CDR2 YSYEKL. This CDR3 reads CASSQGFRVLSGNTIYF. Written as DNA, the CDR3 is TGCGCCAGCAGCCAAGGTTTCAGGGTGCTCTCTGGAAACACCATATATTTT.

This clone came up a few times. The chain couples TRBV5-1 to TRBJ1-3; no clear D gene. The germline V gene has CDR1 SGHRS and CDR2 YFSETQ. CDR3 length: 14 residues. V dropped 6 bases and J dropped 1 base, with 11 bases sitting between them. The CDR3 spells CASTREGSGNTIYF. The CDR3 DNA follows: TGCGCCAGCACCCGTGAGGGATCTGGAAACACCATATATTTT.

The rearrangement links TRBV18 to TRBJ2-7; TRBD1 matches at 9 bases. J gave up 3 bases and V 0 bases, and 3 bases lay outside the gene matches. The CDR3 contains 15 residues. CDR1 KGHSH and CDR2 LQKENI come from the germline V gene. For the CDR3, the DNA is TGTGCCAGCTCACCACCGGGACAGGGTTTCTACGAGCAGTACTTC. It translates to CASSPPGQGFYEQYF.

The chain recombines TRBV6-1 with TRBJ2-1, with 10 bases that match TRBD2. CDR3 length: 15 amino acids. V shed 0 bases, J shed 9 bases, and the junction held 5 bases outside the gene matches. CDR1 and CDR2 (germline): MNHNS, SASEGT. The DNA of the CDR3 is TGTGCCAGCAGTGAAGCGGCTAGCGGGAGTCGTGAGCAGTTCTTC. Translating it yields CASSEAASGSREQFF.

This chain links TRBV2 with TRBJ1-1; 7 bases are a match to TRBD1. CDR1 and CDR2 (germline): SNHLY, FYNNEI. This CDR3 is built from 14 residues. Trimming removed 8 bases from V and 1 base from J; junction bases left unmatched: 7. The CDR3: CASVRSGGNTEAFF. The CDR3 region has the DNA TGTGCCAGCGTACGATCAGGGGGGAACACTGAAGCTTTCTTT.

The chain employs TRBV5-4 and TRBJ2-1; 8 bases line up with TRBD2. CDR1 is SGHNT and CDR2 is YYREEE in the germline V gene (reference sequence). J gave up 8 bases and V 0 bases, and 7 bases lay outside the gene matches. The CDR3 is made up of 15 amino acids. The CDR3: CASSLEGLANDEQFF. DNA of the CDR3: TGTGCCAGCAGCTTGGAAGGACTAGCTAATGATGAGCAGTTCTTC.

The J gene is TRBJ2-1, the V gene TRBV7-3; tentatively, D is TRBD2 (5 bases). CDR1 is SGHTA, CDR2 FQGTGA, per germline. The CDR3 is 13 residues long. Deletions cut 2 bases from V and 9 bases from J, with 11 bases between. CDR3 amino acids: CASSLGSRGEQFF. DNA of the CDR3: TGTGCCAGCAGCTTAGGCTCTCGGGGTGAGCAGTTCTTC.

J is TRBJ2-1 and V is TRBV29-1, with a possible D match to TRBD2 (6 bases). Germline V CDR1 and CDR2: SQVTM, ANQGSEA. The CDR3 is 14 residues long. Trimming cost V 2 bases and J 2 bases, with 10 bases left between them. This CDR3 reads CSVELAGPYNEQFF. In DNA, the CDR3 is TGCAGCGTTGAATTGGCGGGACCCTACAATGAGCAGTTCTTC.

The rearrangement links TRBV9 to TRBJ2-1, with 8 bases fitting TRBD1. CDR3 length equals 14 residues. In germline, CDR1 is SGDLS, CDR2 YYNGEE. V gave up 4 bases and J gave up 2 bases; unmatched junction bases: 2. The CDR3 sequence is CASSPTGAYNEQFF. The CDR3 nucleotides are TGTGCCAGCAGCCCGACAGGGGCCTACAATGAGCAGTTCTTC.

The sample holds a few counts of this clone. CDR3 amino acids: CASSLVGGGEKLFF. The CDR3 region has the DNA TGTGCCAGCAGCTTGGTAGGGGGCGGAGAAAAACTGTTTTTT. The chain combines TRBV7-9 with TRBJ1-4; 7 positions match TRBD1. The junction had 6 bases not matched to a gene; V was cut back by 3 bases and J by 8 bases. This CDR3 is 14 amino acids long. Germline-derived CDR1 and CDR2 are SEHNR and FQNEAQ (reference sequence). The full variable domain, rest sourced from reference TRBV7-9 and TRBJ1-4, is DTGVSQNPRHKITKRGQNVTFRCDPISEHNRLYWYRQTLGQGPEFLTYFQNEAQLEKSRLLSDRFSAERPKGSFSTLEIQRTEQGDSAMYLCASSLVGGGEKLFFGSGTQLSVL.

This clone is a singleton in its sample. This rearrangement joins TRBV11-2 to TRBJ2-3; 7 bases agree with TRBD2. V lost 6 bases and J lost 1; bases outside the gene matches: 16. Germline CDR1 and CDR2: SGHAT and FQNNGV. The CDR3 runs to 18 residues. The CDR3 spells CASRTWGRDLQGTDTQYF. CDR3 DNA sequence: TGTGCCAGCAGGACTTGGGGGAGGGATCTCCAAGGCACAGATACGCAGTATTTT.

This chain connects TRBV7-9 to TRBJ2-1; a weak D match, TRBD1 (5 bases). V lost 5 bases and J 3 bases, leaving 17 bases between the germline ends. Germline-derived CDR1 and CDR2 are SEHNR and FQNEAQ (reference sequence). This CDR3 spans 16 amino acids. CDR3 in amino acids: CASSGKGIGDYNEQFF. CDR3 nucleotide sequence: TGTGCCAGCAGCGGGAAGGGGATAGGAGACTACAATGAGCAGTTCTTC.

The CDR3 sequence is CASSIEVAGGINEQFF. DNA of the CDR3: TGTGCCAGTAGTATAGAAGTAGCGGGAGGGATCAATGAGCAGTTCTTC. The chain links TRBV19 to TRBJ2-1; the match to TRBD2 covers 11 bases. The CDR3 consists of 16 residues. The germline CDR1 and CDR2 sequences are LNHDA and SQIVND (reference sequence). V dropped 0 bases and J dropped 6; count of bases not matched to a gene: 4.

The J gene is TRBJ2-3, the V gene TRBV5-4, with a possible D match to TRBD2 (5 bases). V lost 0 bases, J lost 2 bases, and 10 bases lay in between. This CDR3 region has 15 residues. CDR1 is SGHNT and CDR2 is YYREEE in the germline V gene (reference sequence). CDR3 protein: CASSLAGVLTDTQYF. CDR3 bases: TGTGCCAGCAGCTTGGCCGGGGTCCTCACAGATACGCAGTATTTT.

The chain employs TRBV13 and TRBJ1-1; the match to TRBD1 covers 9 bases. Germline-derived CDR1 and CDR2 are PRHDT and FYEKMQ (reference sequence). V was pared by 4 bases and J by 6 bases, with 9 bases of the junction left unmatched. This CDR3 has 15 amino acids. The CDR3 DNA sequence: TGTGCCAGCAGCTCCCTAACAGGGGGCCCCCCTGAAGCTTTCTTT. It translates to CASSSLTGGPPEAFF.

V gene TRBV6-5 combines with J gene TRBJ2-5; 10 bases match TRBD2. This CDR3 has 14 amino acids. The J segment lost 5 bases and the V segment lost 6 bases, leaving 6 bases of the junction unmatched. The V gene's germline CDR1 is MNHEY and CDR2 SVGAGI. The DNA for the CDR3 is TGTGCCAGCAGGGATACTAGCGGGGTCGAGACCCAGTACTTC. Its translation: CASRDTSGVETQYF.

The CDR3 spells CASTTGVAGSTYTQYF. CDR3 DNA: TGCGCCAGCACCACAGGAGTAGCGGGAAGCACTTATACGCAGTATTTT. V gene TRBV4-1 combines with J gene TRBJ2-3; 8 nucleotides match TRBD2. The V gene's germline CDR1 is MGHRA and CDR2 YSYEKL. V was pared by 7 bases and J by 7 bases, with 16 bases of the junction left unmatched. This CDR3 contains 16 residues.

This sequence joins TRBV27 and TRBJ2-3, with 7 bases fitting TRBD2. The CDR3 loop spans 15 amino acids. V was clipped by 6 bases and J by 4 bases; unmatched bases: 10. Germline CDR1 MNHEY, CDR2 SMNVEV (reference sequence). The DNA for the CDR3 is TGTGCCAGCAGCTCGGGGGGAGGGCCCCCAGATACGCAGTATTTT. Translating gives CASSSGGGPPDTQYF.